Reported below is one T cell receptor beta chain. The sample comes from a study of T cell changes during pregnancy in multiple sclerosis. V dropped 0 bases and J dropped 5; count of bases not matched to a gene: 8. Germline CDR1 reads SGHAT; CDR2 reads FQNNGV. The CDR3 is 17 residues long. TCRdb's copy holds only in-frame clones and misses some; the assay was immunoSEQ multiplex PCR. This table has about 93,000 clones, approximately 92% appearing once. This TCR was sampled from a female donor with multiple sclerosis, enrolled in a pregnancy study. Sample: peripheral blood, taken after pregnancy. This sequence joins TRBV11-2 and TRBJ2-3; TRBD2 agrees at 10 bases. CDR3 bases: TGTGCCAGCAGCTTAGATCGGGCTAGCGGGAGAGGAGATACGCAGTATTTT. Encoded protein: CASSLDRASGRGDTQYF. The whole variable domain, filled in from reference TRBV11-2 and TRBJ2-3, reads EAGVAQSPRYKIIEKRQSVAFWCNPISGHATLYWYQQILGQGPKLLIQFQNNGVVDDSQLPKDRFSAERLKGVDSTLKIQPAKLEDSAVYLCASSLDRASGRGDTQYFGPGTRLTVL.